This TCR beta chain was recorded in a study of CD8 T cells in Susac syndrome. Regarding the study as a whole: Only a relatively small number of individuals were included in the TCR sequencing and HLA analysis.

A note on this clonotype: Its antigen is currently unknown.

TEMRA cells were FACS-enriched, unlike CD8+ and CD4+ T cells, which were negatively isolated. The V end was cut by 4 bases, the J end by 2 bases, with 12 bases between. CDR3 length: 14 residues. The germline V gene encodes CDR1 SGHRS and CDR2 YFSETQ. RNA totalling roughly 0.45 to 1 ug underwent reverse transcription with random hexamers. With immunoSEQ multiplex PCR, TCR beta CDR3 was amplified across 54 Vbeta and 13 Jbeta. TCRdb reanalysed the immunoSEQ multiplex PCR reads using MiXCR and keeps one entry per CDR3 protein. This sample yields 77,000 or so distinct CDR3 sequences, of which 90% to 95% are seen a single time; around 0.57% belongs to the top ten.

This clonotype was obtained from a human donor with Susac syndrome. Input material: CD4+ T cells from PBMCs. V gene TRBV5-1 combines with J gene TRBJ2-5; D uncertain. CDR3 loop: CASSPGTLQETQYF. CDR3 bases: TGCGCCAGCAGCCCTGGTACCTTACAAGAGACCCAGTACTTC.